Here is one T cell receptor beta chain with its context. Its antigen is unknown. The sample belongs to a study of T cells after yellow fever vaccination. Findings of the study overall: Researchers report a weaker secondary response that nonetheless peaked faster, day 5 versus 15. Reappearing after the booster were most of the clones from primary vaccination (approximately 96% CD4, around 88% CD8).

Each CDR3 protein is one row after TCRdb ran MiXCR on the 5' RACE reads. The sample includes some 350,000 distinct CDR3 sequences, under 7.5% of them seen just once. This CDR3 is built from 15 residues. CDR1 is SGHTA and CDR2 is FQGNSA in the germline V gene. The V segment lost 7 bases and the J segment 0 bases; nucleotides outside the gene matches: 6. The receptor was isolated from a man between 25 and 39 years old who received the YFV17D yellow fever vaccine. This chain links TRBV7-2 with TRBJ2-7; 10 positions agree with TRBD1. The starting material was PBMCs, obtained 5 days after the yellow fever booster vaccination. The CDR3 DNA follows: TGTGCCAGCACAGCCCGGGACAGGGGCTCCTACGAGCAGTACTTC. This sequence encodes CASTARDRGSYEQYF. Full variable domain (missing parts from reference TRBV7-2 and TRBJ2-7): GAGVSQSPSNKVTEKGKDVELRCDPISGHTALYWYRQSLGQGLEFLIYFQGNSAPDKSGLPSDRFSAERTGGSVSTLTIQRTQQEDSAVYLCASTARDRGSYEQYFGPGTRLTVT.